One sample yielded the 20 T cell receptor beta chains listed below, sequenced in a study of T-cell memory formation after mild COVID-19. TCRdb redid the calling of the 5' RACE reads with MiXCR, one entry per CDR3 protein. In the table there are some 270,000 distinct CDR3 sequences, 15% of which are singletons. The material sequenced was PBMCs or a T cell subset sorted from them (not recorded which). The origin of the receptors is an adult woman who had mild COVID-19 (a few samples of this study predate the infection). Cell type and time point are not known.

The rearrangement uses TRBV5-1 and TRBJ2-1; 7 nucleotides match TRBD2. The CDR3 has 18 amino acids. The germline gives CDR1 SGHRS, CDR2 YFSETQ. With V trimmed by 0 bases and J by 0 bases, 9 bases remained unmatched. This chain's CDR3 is CASSLGVLAASSYNEQFF. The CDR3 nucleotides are TGCGCCAGCAGCTTGGGAGTCCTAGCGGCGAGCTCCTACAATGAGCAGTTCTTC.

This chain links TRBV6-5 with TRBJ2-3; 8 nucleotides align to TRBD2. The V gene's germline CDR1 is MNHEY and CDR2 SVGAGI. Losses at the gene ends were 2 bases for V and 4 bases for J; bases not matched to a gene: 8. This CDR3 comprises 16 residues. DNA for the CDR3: TGTGCCAGCAGTTACCAGCCAGCGGGAGTCCCAGATACGCAGTATTTT. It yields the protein CASSYQPAGVPDTQYF.

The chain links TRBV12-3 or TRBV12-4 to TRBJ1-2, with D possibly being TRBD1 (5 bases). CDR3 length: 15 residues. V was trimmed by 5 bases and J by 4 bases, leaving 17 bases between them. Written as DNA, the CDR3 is TGTGCCAGCAGTGTCCGGGACGGAGGGCTCTATGGCTACACCTTC. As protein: CASSVRDGGLYGYTF.

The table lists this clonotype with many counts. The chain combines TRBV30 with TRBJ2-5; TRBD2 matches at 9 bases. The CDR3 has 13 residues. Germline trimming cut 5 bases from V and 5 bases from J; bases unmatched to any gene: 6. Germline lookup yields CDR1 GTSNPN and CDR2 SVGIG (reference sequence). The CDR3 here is CAWGGLAKETQYF. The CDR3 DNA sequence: TGTGCCTGGGGGGGACTAGCAAAGGAGACCCAGTACTTC.

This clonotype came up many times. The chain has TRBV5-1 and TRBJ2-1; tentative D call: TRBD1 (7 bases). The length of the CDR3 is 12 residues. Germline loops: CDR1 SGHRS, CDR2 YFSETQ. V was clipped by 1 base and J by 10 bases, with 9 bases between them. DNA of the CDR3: TGCGCCAGCAGCTTGCAGGGGGGCGAGCAGTTCTTC. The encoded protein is CASSLQGGEQFF.

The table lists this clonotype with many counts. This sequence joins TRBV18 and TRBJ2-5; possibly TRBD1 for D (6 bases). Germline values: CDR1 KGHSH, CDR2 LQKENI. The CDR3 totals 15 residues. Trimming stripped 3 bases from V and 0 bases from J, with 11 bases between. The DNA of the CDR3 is TGTGCCAGCTCACCTACGCAGGGGTACCAAGAGACCCAGTACTTC. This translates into CASSPTQGYQETQYF.

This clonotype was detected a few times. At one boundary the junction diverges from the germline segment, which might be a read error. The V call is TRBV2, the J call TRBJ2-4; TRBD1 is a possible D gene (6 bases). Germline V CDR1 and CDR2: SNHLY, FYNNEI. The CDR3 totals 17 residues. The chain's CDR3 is CASSPPVGQQAKNIQYF. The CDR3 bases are TGTGCCAGCAGTCCCCCTGTAGGACAGCAAGCCAAGAACATTCAGTACTTC.

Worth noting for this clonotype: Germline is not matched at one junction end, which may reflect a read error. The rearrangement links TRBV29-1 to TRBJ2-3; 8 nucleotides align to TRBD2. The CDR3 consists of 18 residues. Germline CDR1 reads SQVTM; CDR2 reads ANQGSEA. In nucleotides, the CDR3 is TGCAGCCCCCCACGGGAGCGGGGGCCGGAGTCTAGCACATATACGCAGTATTTT. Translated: CSPPRERGPESSTYTQYF.

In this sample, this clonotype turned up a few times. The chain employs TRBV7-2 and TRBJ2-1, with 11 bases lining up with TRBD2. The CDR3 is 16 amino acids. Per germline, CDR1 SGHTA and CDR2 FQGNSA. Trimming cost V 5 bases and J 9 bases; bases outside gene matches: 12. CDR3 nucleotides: TGTGCCAGCAGCCCCGGAGGGACTAGCGGTCGGGGTGAGCAGTTCTTC. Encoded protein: CASSPGGTSGRGEQFF.

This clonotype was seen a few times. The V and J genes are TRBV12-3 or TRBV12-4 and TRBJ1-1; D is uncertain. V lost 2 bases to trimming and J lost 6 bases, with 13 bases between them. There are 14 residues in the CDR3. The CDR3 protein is CASSLQGRVAEAFF. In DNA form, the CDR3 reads TGTGCCAGCAGTTTACAAGGGAGGGTCGCTGAAGCTTTCTTT.

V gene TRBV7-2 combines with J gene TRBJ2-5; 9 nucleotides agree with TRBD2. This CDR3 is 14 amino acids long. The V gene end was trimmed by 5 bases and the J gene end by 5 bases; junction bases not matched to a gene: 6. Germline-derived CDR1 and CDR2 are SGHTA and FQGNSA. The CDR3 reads CASSISGSQETQYF. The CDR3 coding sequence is TGTGCCAGCAGCATTAGCGGGAGTCAGGAGACCCAGTACTTC.

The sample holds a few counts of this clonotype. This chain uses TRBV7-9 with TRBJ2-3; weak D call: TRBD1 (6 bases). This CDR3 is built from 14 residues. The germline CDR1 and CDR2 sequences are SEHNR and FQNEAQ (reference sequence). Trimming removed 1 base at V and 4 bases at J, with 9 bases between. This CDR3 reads CASSLVGGPDTQYF. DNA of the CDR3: TGTGCCAGCAGCTTAGTTGGGGGCCCAGATACGCAGTATTTT.

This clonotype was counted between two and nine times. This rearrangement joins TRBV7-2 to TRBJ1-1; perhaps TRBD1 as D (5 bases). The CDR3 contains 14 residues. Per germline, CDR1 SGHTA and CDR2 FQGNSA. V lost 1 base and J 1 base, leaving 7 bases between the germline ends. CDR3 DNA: TGTGCCAGCAGCTTAGGGACAAAGAACACTGAAGCTTTCTTT. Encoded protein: CASSLGTKNTEAFF.

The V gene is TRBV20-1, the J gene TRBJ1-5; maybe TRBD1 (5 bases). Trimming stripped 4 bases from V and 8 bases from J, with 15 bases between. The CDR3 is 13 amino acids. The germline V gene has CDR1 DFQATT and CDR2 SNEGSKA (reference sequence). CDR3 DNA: TGCAGTGCTACCAGGACGTTGGGGGAGCCCCAGCATTTT. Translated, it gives CSATRTLGEPQHF.

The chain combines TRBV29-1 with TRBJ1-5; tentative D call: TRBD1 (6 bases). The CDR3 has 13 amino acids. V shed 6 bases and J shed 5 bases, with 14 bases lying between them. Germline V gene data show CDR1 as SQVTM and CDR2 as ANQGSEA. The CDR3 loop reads CSVGGGRDQPQHF. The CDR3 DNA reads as TGCAGCGTGGGGGGGGGCCGAGATCAGCCCCAGCATTTT.

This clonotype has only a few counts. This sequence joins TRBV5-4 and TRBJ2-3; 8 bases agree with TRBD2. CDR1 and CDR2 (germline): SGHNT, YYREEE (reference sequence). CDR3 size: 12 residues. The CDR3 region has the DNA TGTGCGTCGGGGGGGTTCTCAGATACGCAGTATTTT. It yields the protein CASGGFSDTQYF.

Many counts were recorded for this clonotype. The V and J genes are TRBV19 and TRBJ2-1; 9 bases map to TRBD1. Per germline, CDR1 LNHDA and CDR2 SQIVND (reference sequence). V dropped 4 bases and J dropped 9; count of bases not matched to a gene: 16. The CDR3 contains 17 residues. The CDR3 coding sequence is TGTGCCAGTAGTAACGCAGGGACAGGGAGGTTCGCGGGTGAGCAGTTCTTC. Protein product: CASSNAGTGRFAGEQFF. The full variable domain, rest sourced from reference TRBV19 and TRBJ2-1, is DGGITQSPKYLFRKEGQNVTLSCEQNLNHDAMYWYRQDPGQGLRLIYYSQIVNDFQKGDIAEGYSVSREKKESFPLTVTSAQKNPTAFYLCASSNAGTGRFAGEQFFGPGTRLTVL.

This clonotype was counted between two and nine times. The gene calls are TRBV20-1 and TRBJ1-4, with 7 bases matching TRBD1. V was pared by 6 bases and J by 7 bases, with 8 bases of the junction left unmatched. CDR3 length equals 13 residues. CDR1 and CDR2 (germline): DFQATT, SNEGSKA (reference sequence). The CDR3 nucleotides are TGCAGTGCCACTGAACGGGACAGTGAAAAACTGTTTTTT. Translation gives CSATERDSEKLFF.

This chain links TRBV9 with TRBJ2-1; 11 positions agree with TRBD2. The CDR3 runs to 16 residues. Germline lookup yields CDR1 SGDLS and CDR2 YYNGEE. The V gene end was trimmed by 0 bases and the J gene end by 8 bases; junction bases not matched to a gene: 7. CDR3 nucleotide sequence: TGTGCCAGCAGCGTAGAGGATAGCGGGGGGGCGCATGAGCAGTTCTTC. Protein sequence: CASSVEDSGGAHEQFF.

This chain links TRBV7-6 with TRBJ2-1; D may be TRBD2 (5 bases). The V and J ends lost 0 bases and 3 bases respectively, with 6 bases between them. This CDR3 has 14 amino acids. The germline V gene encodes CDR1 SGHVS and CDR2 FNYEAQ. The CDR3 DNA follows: TGTGCCAGCAGCTTAGCGGGAGACTACAATGAGCAGTTCTTC. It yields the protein CASSLAGDYNEQFF.